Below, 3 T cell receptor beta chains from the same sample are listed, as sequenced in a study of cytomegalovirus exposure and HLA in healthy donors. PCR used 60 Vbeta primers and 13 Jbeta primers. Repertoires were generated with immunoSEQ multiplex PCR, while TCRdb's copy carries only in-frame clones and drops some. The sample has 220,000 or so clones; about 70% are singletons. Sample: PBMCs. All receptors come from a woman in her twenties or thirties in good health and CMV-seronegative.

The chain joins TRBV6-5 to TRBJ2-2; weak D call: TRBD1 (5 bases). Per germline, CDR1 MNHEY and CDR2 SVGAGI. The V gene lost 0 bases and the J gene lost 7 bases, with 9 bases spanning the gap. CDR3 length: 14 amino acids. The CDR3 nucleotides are TGTGCCAGCAGTTACTCTGGCAGGGACGGGGAGCTGTTTTTT. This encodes CASSYSGRDGELFF.

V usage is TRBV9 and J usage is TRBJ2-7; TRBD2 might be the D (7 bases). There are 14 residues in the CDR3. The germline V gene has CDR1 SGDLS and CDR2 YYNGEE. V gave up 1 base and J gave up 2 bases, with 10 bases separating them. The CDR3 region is CASSVTGRAYEQYF. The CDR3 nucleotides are TGTGCCAGCAGCGTAACAGGGAGGGCCTACGAGCAGTACTTC.

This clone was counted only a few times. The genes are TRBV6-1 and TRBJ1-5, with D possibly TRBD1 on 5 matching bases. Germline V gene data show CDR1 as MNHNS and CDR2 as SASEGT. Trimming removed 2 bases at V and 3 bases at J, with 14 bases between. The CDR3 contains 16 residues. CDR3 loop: CASSELGRVNNQPQHF. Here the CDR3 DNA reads TGTGCCAGCAGTGAATTAGGCAGGGTGAACAATCAGCCCCAGCATTTT.